The source of this T cell receptor beta chain is a study of shared T cell receptors in the human thymus. Produced via immunoSEQ multiplex PCR; TCRdb's table is partial and in-frame only. The sample records roughly 710,000 clones, roughly 88% being singletons. This CDR3 comprises 17 residues. Trimming cost V 4 bases and J 3 bases; bases outside gene matches: 12. The V gene's germline CDR1 is SGHDT and CDR2 YYEEEE. These same records also appear under a second study, on human thymus T cells. That paper states: Thymus tissue was removed during corrective cardiac surgery. Thymic and blood repertoires appeared to show biased V and J gene usage.

This chain joins TRBV5-6 and TRBJ1-1, with 10 nucleotides matching TRBD1. Sequenced sample: thymocytes. The sequence was obtained from a girl under three years old with a congenital heart defect. In DNA form, the CDR3 reads TGTGCCAGCAGCATGCGACAGGGGGCGGGTTTGGACACTGAAGCTTTCTTT. Amino acid sequence: CASSMRQGAGLDTEAFF.